What follows describes a single T cell receptor beta chain. What it recognizes is unknown. Primers included in the PCR were 60 Vbeta and 13 Jbeta primers. The method was immunoSEQ multiplex PCR; TCRdb's version includes in-frame clones alone and lacks a portion of them. The profile covers some 76,000 clones, with around 66% appearing a single time and roughly 5% taken by the ten largest. Between the trimmed V and J ends, which lost 4 bases and 6 bases, there was a span of 16 bases. Germline-derived CDR1 and CDR2 are SGHDT and YYEEEE. The CDR3 extends over 15 amino acids. This entry comes from a study of cytomegalovirus exposure and HLA in healthy donors. Overall study findings and caveats: Researchers reported in a later analysis that common viral pathogens appeared linked to several top clusters. The listing of roughly 160 TCR beta chains classed them as cytomegalovirus-associated.

Sequencing input: PBMCs. The clonotype originates from a man aged 60 to 75 in good health and CMV-seropositive. J is TRBJ1-4 and V is TRBV5-6, with D maybe TRBD1 (6 bases). The CDR3 DNA reads TGTGCCAGCAGCAATCTGAGGGGGATGGATGAAAAACTGTTTTTT. Its translation: CASSNLRGMDEKLFF.